A single T cell receptor beta chain is shown here with its context. Libraries were prepared by immunoSEQ multiplex PCR; TCRdb keeps only in-frame clonotypes and omits some of them. Of approximately 110,000 clones listed, about 90% were seen once; the top ten hold approximately 4.3%. This specimen comes from a study of blood T cell repertoires in COVID-19. The CDR3 totals 14 residues. Per germline, CDR1 SGHDT and CDR2 YYEEEE. Trimming took 5 bases from V and 2 from J, leaving 14 bases between them. The TCR originated in a woman aged 45 to 65 with acute or convalescent COVID-19. The specimen was peripheral blood. V gene TRBV5-6 combines with J gene TRBJ2-7; a weak D match, TRBD1 (5 bases). The CDR3: CASRPRGGTYEQYF. The CDR3 coding sequence is TGTGCCAGCAGACCTAGGGGCGGAACCTACGAGCAGTACTTC.